The 32 T cell receptor beta chains below come from one sample, sequenced in a study of blood T cell repertoires in COVID-19. Here immunoSEQ multiplex PCR was the method, and the copy in TCRdb shows in-frame clones only, minus some. The sample carries under 120,000 clones, roughly 84% recorded once. Sequenced: peripheral blood. The receptors derive from a human donor in a cohort sampled during active COVID-19.

The rearrangement joins TRBV11-2 to TRBJ2-3, with 8 nucleotides matching TRBD2. CDR3 length: 16 amino acids. The germline gives CDR1 SGHAT, CDR2 FQNNGV. J lost 4 bases, V lost 0 bases, and 6 bases had no gene match. The CDR3 region is CASSLEPGLVADTQYF. For the CDR3, the DNA is TGTGCCAGCAGCTTAGAACCGGGACTAGTTGCAGATACGCAGTATTTT.

This clone has only a few counts. J is TRBJ2-1 and V is TRBV4-1, with 8 bases fitting TRBD2. This CDR3 is 14 amino acids long. V lost 4 bases to trimming and J lost 7 bases; unmatched junction nucleotides: 6. CDR1 and CDR2 (germline): MGHRA, YSYEKL. This chain's CDR3 is CASSPRLARNEQFF. As DNA, the CDR3 is TGCGCCAGCAGCCCAAGACTAGCGAGGAATGAGCAGTTCTTC.

The chain employs TRBV7-9 and TRBJ2-1; D gene unclear. This CDR3 contains 16 residues. Looked up from germline, CDR1 is SEHNR and CDR2 is FQNEAQ (reference sequence). V dropped 2 bases and J dropped 5 bases, with 16 bases sitting between them. The CDR3 bases are TGTGCCAGCAGCTTACCCAGGTCCACAACAAACAATGAGCAGTTCTTC. Translated, it gives CASSLPRSTTNNEQFF.

This chain's CDR3 is CASRKGASFDTQYF. CDR3 bases: TGTGCCAGCAGGAAGGGGGCTAGTTTTGATACGCAGTATTTT. The J gene is TRBJ2-3, the V gene TRBV9, with 7 bases that match TRBD1. V was pared by 5 bases and J by 6 bases, with 9 bases of the junction left unmatched. The germline CDR1 and CDR2 sequences are SGDLS and YYNGEE. The CDR3 has 14 amino acids. The entire variable domain, with the rest obtained from reference TRBV9 and TRBJ2-3, is as follows: DSGVTQTPKHLITATGQRVTLRCSPRSGDLSVYWYQQSLDQGLQFLIQYYNGEERAKGNILERFSAQQFPDLHSELNLSSLELGDSALYFCASRKGASFDTQYFGPGTRLTVL.

The J gene is TRBJ2-3, the V gene TRBV7-8; perhaps TRBD2 as D (6 bases). The CDR3 has 13 residues. CDR1 is SGHVS and CDR2 is FQNEAQ in the germline V gene. The V end lost 0 bases, the J end lost 5 bases, and 6 bases lay between the germline ends. The CDR3 nucleotides read TGTGCCAGCAGCTTAGCGCGGGGAGATACGCAGTATTTT. As protein: CASSLARGDTQYF.

The J gene is TRBJ2-5, the V gene TRBV5-1; 7 bases fit TRBD2. CDR1 SGHRS and CDR2 YFSETQ come from the germline V gene. The CDR3 runs to 15 residues. V lost 0 bases and J lost 1; bases outside the gene matches: 3. The CDR3 region is CASSLAGGTQETQYF. The CDR3 DNA reads as TGCGCCAGCAGCTTGGCGGGAGGCACCCAAGAGACCCAGTACTTC.

This chain joins TRBV11-2 and TRBJ1-1, with D hard to call. Germline assignment: CDR1 SGHAT and CDR2 FQNNGV. This CDR3 has 12 residues. V lost 5 bases and J lost 7, with 11 bases in between. The CDR3 is CASSPDSGEAFF. Written as DNA, the CDR3 is TGTGCCAGCAGCCCCGATTCGGGTGAAGCTTTCTTT.

The V call is TRBV15, the J call TRBJ1-4; D remains unclear. V lost 4 bases, J lost 5 bases, and 5 bases lay in between. CDR1 LNHNV and CDR2 YYDKDF come from the germline V gene (reference sequence). The CDR3 length is 12 residues. CDR3 bases: TGTGCCACCAGCAAACGGAATGAAAAACTGTTTTTT. This translates into CATSKRNEKLFF.

This chain links TRBV18 with TRBJ1-5, with TRBD1 matching 7 bases. V trimming: 3 bases; J trimming: 4 bases; junction bases outside the gene matches: 0. CDR3 length: 13 residues. Germline V gene data show CDR1 as KGHSH and CDR2 as LQKENI. The CDR3 nucleotides are TGTGCCAGCTCACCGACAGGGAATCAGCCCCAGCATTTT. Encoded protein: CASSPTGNQPQHF.

This clone was seen a handful of times. This chain joins TRBV9 and TRBJ2-1, with 9 bases matching TRBD2. CDR3 size: 15 residues. J lost 6 bases, V lost 0 bases, and 4 bases had no gene match. Germline CDR1 is SGDLS and CDR2 is YYNGEE. The CDR3 coding sequence is TGTGCCAGCAGCGTAGGGGCGACTAGCGGCAATGAGCAGTTCTTC. Translating gives CASSVGATSGNEQFF.

The rearrangement links TRBV29-1 to TRBJ2-7, with 10 bases identical to TRBD2. Germline-derived CDR1 and CDR2 are SQVTM and ANQGSEA. Losses at the gene ends were 2 bases for V and 3 bases for J; bases not matched to a gene: 13. The CDR3 extends over 17 amino acids. The CDR3 sequence: CSVETWGTSGAFYEQYF. CDR3 nucleotides: TGCAGCGTTGAAACTTGGGGCACTAGCGGGGCGTTCTACGAGCAGTACTTC.

This clone has just a few counts. V and J are TRBV5-1 and TRBJ2-1; no clear D. Germline V gene lookup returns CDR1 SGHRS and CDR2 YFSETQ. The CDR3 contains 12 residues. V shed 4 bases and J shed 9 bases, with 11 bases lying between them. CDR3 sequence reads: CASSPLVSEQFF. CDR3 nucleotides: TGCGCCAGCAGCCCGTTAGTTTCTGAGCAGTTCTTC.

This rearrangement joins TRBV7-2 to TRBJ2-2; D call uncertain. With 5 bases removed from V and 0 bases from J, the gap between germline ends came to 10 bases. Germline values: CDR1 SGHTA, CDR2 FQGNSA. The CDR3 totals 15 residues. CDR3 region: CASSLERANTGELFF. CDR3 DNA sequence: TGTGCCAGCAGCCTAGAAAGAGCGAACACCGGGGAGCTGTTTTTT. Supplemented by reference TRBV7-2 and TRBJ2-2, the full variable domain reads GAGVSQSPSNKVTEKGKDVELRCDPISGHTALYWYRQSLGQGLEFLIYFQGNSAPDKSGLPSDRFSAERTGGSVSTLTIQRTQQEDSAVYLCASSLERANTGELFFGEGSRLTVL.

The J gene is TRBJ2-1, the V gene TRBV9, with 9 positions matching TRBD2. From germline, CDR1 is SGDLS and CDR2 YYNGEE. V was clipped by 0 bases and J by 6 bases; unmatched bases: 16. The CDR3 contains 19 residues. The CDR3 spells CASSVVAAGGHGVVNEQFF. The CDR3 bases are TGTGCCAGCAGCGTAGTCGCGGCGGGAGGGCACGGGGTTGTCAATGAGCAGTTCTTC.

This clone was recorded at least ten times. The chain employs TRBV28 and TRBJ2-1, with D possibly TRBD2 on 5 matching bases. V lost 3 bases to trimming and J lost 8 bases, with 17 bases between them. Per germline, CDR1 MDHEN and CDR2 SYDVKM. This CDR3 spans 15 amino acids. In DNA form, the CDR3 reads TGTGCCAGCAGTTTGATCTCGGGATTTCGCGATGAGCAGTTCTTC. It yields the protein CASSLISGFRDEQFF.

This chain connects TRBV24-1 to TRBJ2-2, with a possible D match to TRBD2 (5 bases). The CDR3 is 14 amino acids. Trimming stripped 4 bases from V and 5 bases from J, with 10 bases between. In germline, CDR1 is KGHDR, CDR2 SFDVKD. The CDR3 DNA follows: TGTGCCACCAGTGACCTCCTAGCAACCGGGGAGCTGTTTTTT. Translated, it gives CATSDLLATGELFF.

Only a few counts were recorded for this clone. The V call is TRBV19, the J call TRBJ1-5; D is unclear. The length of the CDR3 is 17 residues. The ends were cut back, 0 bases at V and 7 bases at J, with 19 bases in the middle. Germline CDR1 is LNHDA and CDR2 is SQIVND (reference sequence). This chain's CDR3 is CASSIDPVTNNGQPQHF. CDR3 coding DNA: TGTGCCAGTAGTATAGATCCTGTGACAAATAATGGCCAGCCCCAGCATTTT.

The chain is built from TRBV9 and TRBJ1-5; D might be TRBD1 (5 bases). There are 13 residues in the CDR3. The V and J ends lost 0 bases and 11 bases respectively, with 12 bases between them. In germline, CDR1 is SGDLS, CDR2 YYNGEE. In DNA, the CDR3 is TGTGCCAGCAGCGTAGAGTTCCAGGGAACCCAGCATTTT. Translating it yields CASSVEFQGTQHF.

This chain connects TRBV28 to TRBJ1-2; TRBD1 matches at 7 bases. V lost 9 bases to trimming and J lost 6 bases; unmatched junction nucleotides: 7. The CDR3 loop spans 12 amino acids. The germline CDR1 and CDR2 sequences are MDHEN and SYDVKM. The CDR3 DNA follows: TGTGCCAGTTCCCGGGACAGCGATGGCTACACCTTC. Translating gives CASSRDSDGYTF.

This rearrangement joins TRBV6-6 to TRBJ1-5; 10 bases match TRBD1. Trimming at V came to 7 bases and at J to 7 bases, leaving 7 bases not matched to a gene. CDR1 and CDR2 (germline): MNHNY, SVGAGI (reference sequence). The CDR3 covers 14 residues. CDR3 residues: CASTQGQGVQPQHF. The CDR3 DNA reads as TGTGCCAGCACCCAAGGACAGGGGGTACAGCCCCAGCATTTT.

This sequence joins TRBV12-3 or TRBV12-4 and TRBJ2-5; 9 nucleotides match TRBD2. This CDR3 spans 13 amino acids. The V and J ends lost 4 bases and 8 bases, in that order; junction bases with no gene match: 5. CDR3 in amino acids: CASSWIAGETQYF. CDR3 nucleotides: TGTGCCAGCAGTTGGATAGCGGGGGAAACCCAGTACTTC.

The chain carries TRBV11-2 and TRBJ2-7; D unresolved. V lost 1 base and J lost 4, with 5 bases in between. The V gene's germline CDR1 is SGHAT and CDR2 FQNNGV. The CDR3 length is 12 residues. The chain's CDR3 is CASSLVQYEQYF. CDR3 in DNA: TGTGCCAGCAGCTTAGTTCAATACGAGCAGTACTTC.

The V gene is TRBV9, the J gene TRBJ1-2; perhaps TRBD1 as D (5 bases). The CDR3 is 13 amino acids. CDR1 is SGDLS, CDR2 YYNGEE, per germline. Trimming took 4 bases from V and 8 from J, leaving 15 bases between them. The CDR3 coding sequence is TGTGCCAGCAGCTACCCGGGGGAACGGGGCTACACCTTC. Translated, it gives CASSYPGERGYTF.

The chain's CDR3 is CASKSGSGTGSQPQHF. DNA for the CDR3: TGTGCCAGTAAAAGCGGCTCCGGGACAGGGAGTCAGCCCCAGCATTTT. The V and J genes are TRBV19 and TRBJ1-5; 9 positions agree with TRBD1. CDR1 is LNHDA and CDR2 is SQIVND in the germline V gene (reference sequence). The CDR3 sequence is 16 residues long. J was trimmed by 6 bases and V by 7 bases; bases with no gene match: 13.

The rearrangement uses TRBV6-5 and TRBJ1-1; tentative D call: TRBD1 (6 bases). Trimming cost V 6 bases and J 4 bases, with 18 bases left between them. Germline V gene sequence: CDR1 MNHEY, CDR2 SVGAGI. The CDR3 has 15 amino acids. The CDR3 DNA sequence: TGTGCCAGCAGACCGGGGGAGGGGGATGTCACTGAAGCTTTCTTT. It codes for CASRPGEGDVTEAFF.

This clone was counted between two and nine times. The J gene is TRBJ1-5, the V gene TRBV4-2, with unresolved D. The CDR3 is made up of 16 amino acids. The V end was cut by 0 bases, the J end by 0 bases, with 9 bases between. In germline, CDR1 is LGHNA, CDR2 YNFKEQ. The CDR3 region is CASSQEYGDSNQPQHF. CDR3 in DNA: TGTGCCAGCAGCCAAGAGTACGGGGATAGCAATCAGCCCCAGCATTTT.

V gene TRBV28 combines with J gene TRBJ1-1, with D possibly matching TRBD1 (6 bases). Germline V CDR1 and CDR2: MDHEN, SYDVKM. Trimming took 3 bases from V and 0 from J, leaving 11 bases between them. CDR3 length: 15 residues. The CDR3 DNA reads TGTGCCAGCAGTTTTGGGGGGGCCGTGAACACTGAAGCTTTCTTT. It yields the protein CASSFGGAVNTEAFF.

The V and J genes are TRBV12-3 or TRBV12-4 and TRBJ1-2, with D uncertain. This CDR3 has 13 residues. Trimming removed 3 bases at V and 8 bases at J, with 13 bases between. The CDR3 DNA reads as TGTGCCAGCAGTTTTTCCCCCCCCCGGGGCTACACCTTC. Encoded protein: CASSFSPPRGYTF.

The chain couples TRBV6-5 to TRBJ1-2; TRBD1 agrees at 9 bases. CDR1 is MNHEY, CDR2 SVGAGI, per germline. J gave up 8 bases and V 5 bases, and 3 bases lay outside the gene matches. There are 12 residues in the CDR3. In nucleotides, the CDR3 is TGTGCCAGCAGTCGACAGGGGGACGGCTACACCTTC. Translating gives CASSRQGDGYTF.

The chain joins TRBV6-6 to TRBJ1-2; D not certain. Germline-derived CDR1 and CDR2 are MNHNY and SVGAGI (reference sequence). Trimming shortened V by 5 bases and J by 2 bases, and 15 bases separated the two germline ends. The CDR3 loop spans 15 amino acids. The CDR3 coding sequence is TGTGCCAGCAGTCACGCGGGCGAGATCAACTATGGCTACACCTTC. Translation: CASSHAGEINYGYTF.

The chain employs TRBV4-1 and TRBJ2-7; D remains ambiguous. CDR3 size: 13 residues. V lost 0 bases and J lost 3, with 6 bases in between. The germline CDR1 and CDR2 sequences are MGHRA and YSYEKL. Here the CDR3 reads CASSQEVGYEQYF. The CDR3 DNA is TGCGCCAGCAGCCAAGAAGTCGGCTACGAGCAGTACTTC.

The chain couples TRBV6-5 to TRBJ1-2; TRBD1 might be the D (6 bases). CDR1 and CDR2 (germline): MNHEY, SVGAGI. The CDR3 consists of 12 residues. The V end lost 6 bases, the J end lost 3 bases, and 8 bases lay between the germline ends. The CDR3 coding sequence is TGTGCCAGCAGCCACAGGGACTATGGCTACACCTTC. Protein sequence: CASSHRDYGYTF.